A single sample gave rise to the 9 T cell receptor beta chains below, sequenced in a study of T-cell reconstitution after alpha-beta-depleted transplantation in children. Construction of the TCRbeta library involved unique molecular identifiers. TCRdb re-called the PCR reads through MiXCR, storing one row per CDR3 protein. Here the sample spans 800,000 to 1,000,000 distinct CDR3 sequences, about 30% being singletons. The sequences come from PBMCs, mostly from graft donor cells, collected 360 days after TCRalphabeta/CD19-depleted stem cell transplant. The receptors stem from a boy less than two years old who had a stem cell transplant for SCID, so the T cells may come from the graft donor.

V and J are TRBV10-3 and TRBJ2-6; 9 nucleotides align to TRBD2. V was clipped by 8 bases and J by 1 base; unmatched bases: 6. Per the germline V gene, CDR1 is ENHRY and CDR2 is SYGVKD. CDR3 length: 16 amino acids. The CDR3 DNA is TGTGCCATCGGCGGGGGGGATGTGTCTGGGGCCAACGTCCTGACTTTC. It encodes CAIGGGDVSGANVLTF.

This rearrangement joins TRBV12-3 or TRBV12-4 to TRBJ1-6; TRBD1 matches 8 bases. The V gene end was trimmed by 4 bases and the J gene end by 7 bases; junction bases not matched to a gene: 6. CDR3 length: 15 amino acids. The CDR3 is CASSSRQGRNSPLHF. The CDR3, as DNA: TGTGCCAGCAGTTCCCGACAGGGGAGGAATTCACCCCTCCACTTT.

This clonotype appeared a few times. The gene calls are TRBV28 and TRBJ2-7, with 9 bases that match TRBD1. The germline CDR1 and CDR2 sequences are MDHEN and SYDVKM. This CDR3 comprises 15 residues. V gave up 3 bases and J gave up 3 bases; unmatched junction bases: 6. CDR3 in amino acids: CASSLAGTGLYEQYF. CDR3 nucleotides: TGTGCCAGCAGTTTGGCGGGGACAGGGCTCTACGAGCAGTACTTC. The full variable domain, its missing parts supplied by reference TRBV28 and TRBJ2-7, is DVKVTQSSRYLVKRTGEKVFLECVQDMDHENMFWYRQDPGLGLRLIYFSYDVKMKEKGDIPEGYSVSREKKERFSLILESASTNQTSMYLCASSLAGTGLYEQYFGPGTRLTVT.

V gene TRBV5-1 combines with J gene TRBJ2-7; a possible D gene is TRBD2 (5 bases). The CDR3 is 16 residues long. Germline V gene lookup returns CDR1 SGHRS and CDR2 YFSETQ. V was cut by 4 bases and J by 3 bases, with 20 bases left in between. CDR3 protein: CASSESRGIINYEQYF. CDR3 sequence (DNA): TGCGCCAGCAGCGAATCCCGGGGTATAATAAACTACGAGCAGTACTTC. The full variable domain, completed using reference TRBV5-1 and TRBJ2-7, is KAGVTQTPRYLIKTRGQQVTLSCSPISGHRSVSWYQQTPGQGLQFLFEYFSETQRNKGNFPGRFSGRQFSNSRSEMNVSTLELGDSALYLCASSESRGIINYEQYFGPGTRLTVT.

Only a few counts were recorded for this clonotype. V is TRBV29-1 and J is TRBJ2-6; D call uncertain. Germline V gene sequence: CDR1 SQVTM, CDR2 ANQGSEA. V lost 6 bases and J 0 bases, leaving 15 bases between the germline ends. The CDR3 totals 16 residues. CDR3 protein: CSVLGAASSGANVLTF. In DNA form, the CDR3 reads TGCAGCGTGCTGGGCGCAGCTAGCTCTGGGGCCAACGTCCTGACTTTC.

The CDR3 nucleotides are TGTGCCAGCTCCGGGTTTGGACTCGACAGAGTGAACACCGGGGAGCTGTTTTTT. Protein product: CASSGFGLDRVNTGELFF. The V call is TRBV6-1, the J call TRBJ2-2; either TRBD1 or TRBD2 may supply D (5 bases each). Germline CDR1 MNHNS, CDR2 SASEGT. This CDR3 has 18 residues. V shed 8 bases and J shed 1 base, with 23 bases lying between them.

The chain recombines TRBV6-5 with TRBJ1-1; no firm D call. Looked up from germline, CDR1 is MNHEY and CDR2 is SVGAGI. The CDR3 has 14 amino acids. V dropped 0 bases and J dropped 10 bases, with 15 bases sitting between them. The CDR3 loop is CASSYSAGTLRAFF. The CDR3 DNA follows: TGTGCCAGCAGTTACTCGGCGGGTACTCTTAGAGCTTTCTTT.

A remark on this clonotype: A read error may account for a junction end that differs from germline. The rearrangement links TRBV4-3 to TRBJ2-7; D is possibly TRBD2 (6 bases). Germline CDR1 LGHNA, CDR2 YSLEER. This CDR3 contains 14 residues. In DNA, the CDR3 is TGCGCCAGCAGCGCGGGACGAACCTCCTACGAGGAGTACTTC. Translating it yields CASSAGRTSYEEYF.

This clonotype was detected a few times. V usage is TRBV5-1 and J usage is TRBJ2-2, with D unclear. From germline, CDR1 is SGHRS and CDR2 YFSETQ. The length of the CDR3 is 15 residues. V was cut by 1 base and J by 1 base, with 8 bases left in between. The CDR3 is CASSLREVNTGELFF. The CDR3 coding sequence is TGCGCCAGCAGCTTGAGGGAAGTGAACACCGGGGAGCTGTTTTTT. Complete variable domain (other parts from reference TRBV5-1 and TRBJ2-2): KAGVTQTPRYLIKTRGQQVTLSCSPISGHRSVSWYQQTPGQGLQFLFEYFSETQRNKGNFPGRFSGRQFSNSRSEMNVSTLELGDSALYLCASSLREVNTGELFFGEGSRLTVL.